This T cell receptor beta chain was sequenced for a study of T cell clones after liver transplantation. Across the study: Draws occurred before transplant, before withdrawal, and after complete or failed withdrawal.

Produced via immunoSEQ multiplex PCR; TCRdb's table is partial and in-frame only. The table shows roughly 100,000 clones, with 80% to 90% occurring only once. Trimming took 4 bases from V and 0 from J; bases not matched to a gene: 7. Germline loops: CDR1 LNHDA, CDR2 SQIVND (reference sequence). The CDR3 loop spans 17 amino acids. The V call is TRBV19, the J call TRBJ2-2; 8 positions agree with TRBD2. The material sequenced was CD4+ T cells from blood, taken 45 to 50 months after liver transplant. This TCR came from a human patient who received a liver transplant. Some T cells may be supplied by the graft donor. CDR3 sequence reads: CASSRGSGSPNTGELFF. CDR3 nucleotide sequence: TGTGCCAGTAGTAGAGGGAGCGGGAGTCCGAACACCGGGGAGCTGTTTTTT.